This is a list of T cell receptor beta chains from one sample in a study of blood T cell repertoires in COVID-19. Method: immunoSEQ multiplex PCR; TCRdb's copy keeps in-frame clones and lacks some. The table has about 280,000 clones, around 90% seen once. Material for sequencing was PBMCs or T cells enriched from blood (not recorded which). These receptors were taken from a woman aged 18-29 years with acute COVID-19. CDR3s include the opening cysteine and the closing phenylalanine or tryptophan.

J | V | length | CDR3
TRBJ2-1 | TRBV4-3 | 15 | CASSQGTGLYNEQFF
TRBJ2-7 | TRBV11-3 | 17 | CASSPLPPSGRACEQYF
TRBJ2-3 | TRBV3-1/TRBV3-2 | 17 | CASSQDSRGQSTDTQYF
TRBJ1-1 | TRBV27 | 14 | CASSLGQRVTEAFF
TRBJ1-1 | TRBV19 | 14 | CASNNRVLDTEAFF
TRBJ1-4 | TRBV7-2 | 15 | CASSPTGTGGEKLFF
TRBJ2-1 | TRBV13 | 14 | CASRRTSGTYEQFF
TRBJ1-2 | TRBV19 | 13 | CASSKTGDYGYTF
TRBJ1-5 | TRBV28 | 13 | CASRPDRGQPQHF
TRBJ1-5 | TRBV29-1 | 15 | CSVEFRPMSGQPQHF
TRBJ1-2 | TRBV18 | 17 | CASSPRNGQLLNYGYTF
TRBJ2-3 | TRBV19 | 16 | CASSIVAGDGTDTQYF
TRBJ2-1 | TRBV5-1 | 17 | CASSLHPGGSSYNEQFF
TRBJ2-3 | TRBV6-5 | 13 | CASSYLSTDTQYF
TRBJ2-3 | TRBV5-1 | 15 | CASSLEAGATDTQYF
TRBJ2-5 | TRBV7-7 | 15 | CASSLAGAIQETQYF
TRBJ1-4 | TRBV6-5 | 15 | CASRPSDRGNEKLFF
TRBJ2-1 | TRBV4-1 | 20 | CASRGSGTGGISGNPNEQFF
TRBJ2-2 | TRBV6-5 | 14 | CASTSGSRVGELFF
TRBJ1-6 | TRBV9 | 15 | CASSEGDRINSPLHF
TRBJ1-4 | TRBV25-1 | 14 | CASSHDRGGEKLFF
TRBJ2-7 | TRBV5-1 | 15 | CASRLYRGGRYEQYF
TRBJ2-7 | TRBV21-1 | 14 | CASSNSAGVYEQYF
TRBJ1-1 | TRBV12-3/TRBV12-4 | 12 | CASSSGQGKAFF
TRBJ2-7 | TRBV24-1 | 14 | CATSDLFRFNEQYF
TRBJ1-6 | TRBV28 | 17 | CASSLFGGGIGHSPLHF
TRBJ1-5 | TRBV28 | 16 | CASSFLPDSTNQPQHF
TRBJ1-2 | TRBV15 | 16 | CATSRDGEPGGGGYTF
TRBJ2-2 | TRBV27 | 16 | CASSPGAGADTGELFF
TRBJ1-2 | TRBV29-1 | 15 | CSVEGKGSTRGGYTF
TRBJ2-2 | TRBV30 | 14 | CACLQQSNTGELFF
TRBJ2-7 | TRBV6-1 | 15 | CASSEWGQEDYEQYF
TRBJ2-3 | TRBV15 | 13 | CATSNVPGDTQYF
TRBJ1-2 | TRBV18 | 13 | CASSPADSGDYTF
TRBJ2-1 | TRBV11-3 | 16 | CASSFPPGQKYNEQFF
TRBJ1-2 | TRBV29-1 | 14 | CSVEDRGRNYGYTF
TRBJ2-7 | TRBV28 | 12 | CASSLMAGEQYF
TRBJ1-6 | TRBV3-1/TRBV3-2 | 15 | CASSPDTRYNSPLHF
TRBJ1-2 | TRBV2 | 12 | CATSEGVRGYTF
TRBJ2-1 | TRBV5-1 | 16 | CASSLSGGANYNEQFF
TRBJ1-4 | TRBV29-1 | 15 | CSVDKTGQGNEKLFF
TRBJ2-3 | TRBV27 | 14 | CASSPQSWDNTQYF
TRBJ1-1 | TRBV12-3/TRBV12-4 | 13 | CASSLRVRTEAFF
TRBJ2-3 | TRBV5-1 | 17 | CASSLVVSRGSTDTQYF
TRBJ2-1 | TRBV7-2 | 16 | CASSPRAIGGYNEQFF
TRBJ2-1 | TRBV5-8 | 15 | CASSLPGLGQWAQFF
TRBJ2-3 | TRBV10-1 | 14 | CARQSGRASDTQYF